This is a list of T cell receptor beta chains from one sample in a study of cytomegalovirus exposure and HLA in healthy donors. Repertoires were generated with immunoSEQ multiplex PCR, while TCRdb's copy carries only in-frame clones and drops some. This repertoire shows roughly 180,000 clones, roughly 88% found once; its top ten account for roughly 10%. Sequencing was done on a sample of PBMCs. The origin of the receptors is a man aged 18 to 29 in good health and CMV-seropositive. The CDR3 runs from the conserved cysteine through the conserved F or W. Fields, in order: clone size, D gene, J gene, V gene, CDR3 DNA, CDR3 protein. A D gene is named only where the DNA matches it firmly. Expanded clones are given a class, and other clones once, few, many or no size at all.

>-|TRBD1|TRBJ2-7|TRBV7-6
TGTGCCAGCAGCCTAGGGACAGGGTCCCGCTACGAGCAGTACTTC
CASSLGTGSRYEQYF
>once|TRBD1|TRBJ1-3|TRBV9
TGTGCCAGCAGCAATTCCAACCGGGACAGGGAATCCTCTGGAAACACCATATATTTT
CASSNSNRDRESSGNTIYF
>once|TRBD2|TRBJ2-7|TRBV15
TGTGCCACCAGCAGGGCCGGGCGGGAGACTAGTCAAGCCTACGAGCAGTACTTC
CATSRAGRETSQAYEQYF
>-|-|TRBJ2-3|TRBV9
TGTGCCAGCAGCACTTCGGGCACAGATACGCAGTATTTT
CASSTSGTDTQYF
>-|TRBD2|TRBJ2-5|TRBV7-6
TGTGCCAGCAGCTACCGACTAGCGGGGCCCCAAGAGACCCAGTACTTC
CASSYRLAGPQETQYF
>once|-|TRBJ2-3|TRBV10-3
TGTGCCCCGTATGGGGCGGCGAGCACAGATACGCAGTATTTT
CAPYGAASTDTQYF
>few|TRBD1|TRBJ1-3|TRBV7-2
TGTGCCAGCAGCTTAGAAAGGGGACAGGGAAACACCATATATTTT
CASSLERGQGNTIYF
>-|TRBD1|TRBJ1-6|TRBV5-1
TGCGCCAGCAGCAGACTCGGGACAGAGGTGGGAATATTCCCCCTCCACTTT
CASSRLGTEVGIFPLHF
>few|-|TRBJ2-1|TRBV6-1
TGTGCCAGCAGCGTATACAATGAGCAGTTCTTC
CASSVYNEQFF
>-|-|TRBJ2-3|TRBV5-1
TGCGCCAGCAGCTTGCCGGGGGGCGGCACAGATACGCAGTATTTT
CASSLPGGGTDTQYF
>-|-|TRBJ2-3|TRBV9
TGTGCCAGCAGCGCCCAGACTAGTGTTCGCACAGATACGCAGTATTTT
CASSAQTSVRTDTQYF
>-|TRBD1|TRBJ2-5|TRBV5-1
TGCGCCAGCAGCTCGCTACAGGGGTCCCAAGAGACCCAGTACTTC
CASSSLQGSQETQYF
>-|-|TRBJ2-1|TRBV9
TGTGCCAGCAGCGTAGCTTCGGCAGGCTGGTATGAGCAGTTCTTC
CASSVASAGWYEQFF